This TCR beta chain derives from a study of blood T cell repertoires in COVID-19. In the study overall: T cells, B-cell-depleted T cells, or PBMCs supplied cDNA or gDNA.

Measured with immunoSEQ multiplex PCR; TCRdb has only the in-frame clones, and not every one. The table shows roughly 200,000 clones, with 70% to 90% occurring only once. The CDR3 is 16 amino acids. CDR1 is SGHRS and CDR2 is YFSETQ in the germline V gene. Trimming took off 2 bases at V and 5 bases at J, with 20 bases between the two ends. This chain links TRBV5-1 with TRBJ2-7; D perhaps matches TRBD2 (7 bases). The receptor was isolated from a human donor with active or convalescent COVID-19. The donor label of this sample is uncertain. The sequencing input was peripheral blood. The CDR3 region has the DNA TGCGCCAGCAGCTTCGATTCGGGGGGCGGGTCGAACGAGCAGTACTTC. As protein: CASSFDSGGGSNEQYF.